This is a list of T cell receptor beta chains from one sample in a study of cytomegalovirus exposure and HLA in healthy donors. Measured with immunoSEQ multiplex PCR; TCRdb has only the in-frame clones, and not every one. Of approximately 89,000 clones in the sample, 75% to 90% were seen once. Sequenced input: PBMCs. The receptors derive from a man aged 40-49 years in good health and CMV-seropositive. Each CDR3 is given with its conserved first and last residue. The D gene is left open where the match is weak. The size entry is marked missing in some rows and otherwise reads once, few, many or a size class.

clone_size	v_call	d_call	j_call	cdr3_aa	cdr3_nt
.	TRBV7-3	TRBD1	TRBJ2-5	CASSLGQGSRETQYF	TGTGCCAGCAGCTTGGGACAGGGGTCACGAGAGACCCAGTACTTC
.	TRBV5-5	TRBD2	TRBJ2-5	CASSNPGERGAQETQYF	TGTGCCAGCAGCAACCCGGGGGAGCGGGGGGCACAAGAGACCCAGTACTTC
.	TRBV2	.	TRBJ2-5	CASSEVQETQYF	TGTGCCAGCAGTGAAGTACAAGAGACCCAGTACTTC
.	TRBV7-2	.	TRBJ1-2	CASSLAPGSNYGYTF	TGTGCCAGCAGCTTAGCCCCAGGATCTAACTATGGCTACACCTTC
.	TRBV18	TRBD2	TRBJ2-7	CASSPLAGGSGGYEQYF	TGTGCCAGCTCACCTCTAGCGGGGGGCTCCGGCGGCTACGAGCAGTACTTC
.	TRBV30	.	TRBJ2-3	CAWSQAPGTDTQYF	TGTGCCTGGAGTCAAGCGCCGGGCACAGATACGCAGTATTTT
.	TRBV19	.	TRBJ1-1	CASSIETGNTEAFF	TGTGCCAGTAGTATAGAGACAGGGAACACTGAAGCTTTCTTT
.	TRBV11-2	.	TRBJ1-4	CASSRNRATNEKLFF	TGTGCCAGCAGCCGAAACAGAGCAACTAATGAAAAACTGTTTTTT
.	TRBV15	.	TRBJ2-7	CATQPGLGRGEQYF	TGTGCCACCCAGCCGGGACTGGGACGGGGCGAGCAGTACTTC
.	TRBV9	TRBD1	TRBJ1-2	CASSRYGGQGAANYGYTF	TGTGCCAGCAGCAGGTACGGGGGACAGGGGGCAGCTAACTATGGCTACACCTTC
.	TRBV5-4	TRBD2	TRBJ2-1	CASSLRLAGDNEQFF	TGTGCCAGCAGTTTAAGACTAGCGGGAGACAATGAGCAGTTCTTC
.	TRBV19	.	TRBJ1-5	CASSIEGQQSQPQHF	TGTGCCAGTAGTATAGAGGGGCAGCAGAGTCAGCCCCAGCATTTT
.	TRBV18	TRBD2	TRBJ2-3	CASSPLAGSTDTQYF	TGTGCCAGCTCACCACTAGCGGGGAGCACAGATACGCAGTATTTT
few	TRBV2	.	TRBJ1-1	CASSDNTDTEAFF	TGTGCCAGCAGTGATAACACCGACACTGAAGCTTTCTTT
.	TRBV28	TRBD2	TRBJ2-1	CASSLRSSGPNEQFF	TGTGCCAGCAGTTTAAGGTCTAGCGGCCCCAATGAGCAGTTCTTC
.	TRBV18	.	TRBJ1-6	CASSSGLTGNSPLHF	TGTGCCAGCTCAAGTGGATTAACGGGGAATTCACCCCTCCACTTT
.	TRBV6-4	TRBD1	TRBJ1-1	CASLGTGYLGTEAFF	TGTGCCAGCCTAGGGACAGGGTATCTGGGCACTGAAGCTTTCTTT
.	TRBV28	TRBD2	TRBJ2-7	CASSLSGRGLEQYF	TGTGCCAGCAGTTTGAGCGGGAGGGGGCTCGAGCAGTACTTC
.	TRBV6-6	TRBD1	TRBJ1-6	CASSPGQGANSPLHF	TGTGCCAGCAGCCCAGGACAGGGGGCAAATTCACCCCTCCACTTT
few	TRBV4-1	TRBD2	TRBJ2-7	CASSLELAGVREQYF	TGCGCCAGCAGCTTAGAACTAGCGGGAGTACGCGAGCAGTACTTC
.	TRBV29-1	.	TRBJ2-7	CSTTEAEARGYGQYF	TGCAGTACTACCGAAGCGGAGGCTCGAGGCTACGGGCAGTACTTC
.	TRBV27	.	TRBJ2-1	CASSLRVASYNEQFF	TGTGCCAGCAGTTTACGGGTAGCCTCCTACAATGAGCAGTTCTTC
.	TRBV14	.	TRBJ2-1	CASSRSGGSSYNEQFF	TGTGCCAGCAGCCGTAGCGGAGGGAGCTCCTACAATGAGCAGTTCTTC
.	TRBV7-9	.	TRBJ2-1	CASSRPGIMDNEQFF	TGTGCCAGCAGCCGTCCCGGGATAATGGACAATGAGCAGTTCTTC
.	TRBV5-4	TRBD1	TRBJ1-1	CASSPRQGFPEAFF	TGTGCCAGCAGCCCGAGACAGGGGTTCCCTGAAGCTTTCTTT
.	TRBV18	.	TRBJ2-7	CASSPAGRQGNSYEQYF	TGTGCCAGCTCACCAGCCGGGCGGCAGGGCAACTCCTACGAGCAGTACTTC
.	TRBV4-2	TRBD1	TRBJ1-2	CASSRDRAEYGYTF	TGTGCCAGCAGCCGAGACAGGGCTGAGTACGGCTACACCTTC
medium-sized	TRBV28	.	TRBJ2-5	CASSFGGGETQYF	TGTGCCAGCAGTTTTGGAGGCGGGGAGACCCAGTACTTC
.	TRBV10-3	.	TRBJ2-5	CAIMSAGQETQYF	TGTGCCATCATGAGCGCGGGTCAAGAGACCCAGTACTTC
.	TRBV28	.	TRBJ2-5	CASSFRNRLEETQYF	TGTGCCAGCAGTTTCCGGAACCGTCTAGAAGAGACCCAGTACTTC
.	TRBV19	TRBD1	TRBJ1-1	CASSLQGFGTEAFF	TGTGCCAGTAGTCTACAGGGGTTCGGCACTGAAGCTTTCTTT
once	TRBV6-5	.	TRBJ1-2	CASSSVGPYGYTF	TGTGCCAGCAGCTCGGTGGGGCCCTATGGCTACACCTTC
.	TRBV11-3	.	TRBJ1-4	CASSSGGKGEKLFF	TGTGCCAGCAGCTCCGGGGGGAAAGGAGAAAAACTGTTTTTT
.	TRBV6-6	TRBD2	TRBJ2-1	CASSPTSGFSYNEQFF	TGTGCCAGCAGTCCCACTAGCGGCTTTTCCTACAATGAGCAGTTCTTC
.	TRBV5-1	.	TRBJ2-4	CASSPDSAGWYF	TGCGCCAGCAGCCCGGACAGCGCCGGTTGGTACTTC
.	TRBV28	TRBD1	TRBJ2-1	CASSQRDRGPYNEQFF	TGTGCCAGCAGTCAAAGAGACAGGGGGCCCTACAATGAGCAGTTCTTC
.	TRBV18	.	TRBJ1-1	CASSPHPTGMTEAFF	TGTGCCAGCTCACCACATCCAACAGGGATGACTGAAGCTTTCTTT
.	TRBV19	TRBD1	TRBJ1-6	CASSPPGQPNSPLHF	TGTGCCAGTAGTCCTCCGGGACAGCCAAATTCACCCCTCCACTTT
.	TRBV18	.	TRBJ1-2	CASSPPLEGGNYGYTF	TGTGCCAGCTCACCACCGTTGGAGGGGGGGAACTATGGCTACACCTTC
.	TRBV5-1	TRBD2	TRBJ2-1	CASSTGLAGGPNEQFF	TGCGCCAGCAGCACCGGACTAGCGGGGGGACCCAATGAGCAGTTCTTC
.	TRBV10-3	TRBD2	TRBJ2-7	CAISELSGSKGEQYF	TGTGCCATCAGTGAGCTTAGCGGGAGTAAGGGCGAGCAGTACTTC